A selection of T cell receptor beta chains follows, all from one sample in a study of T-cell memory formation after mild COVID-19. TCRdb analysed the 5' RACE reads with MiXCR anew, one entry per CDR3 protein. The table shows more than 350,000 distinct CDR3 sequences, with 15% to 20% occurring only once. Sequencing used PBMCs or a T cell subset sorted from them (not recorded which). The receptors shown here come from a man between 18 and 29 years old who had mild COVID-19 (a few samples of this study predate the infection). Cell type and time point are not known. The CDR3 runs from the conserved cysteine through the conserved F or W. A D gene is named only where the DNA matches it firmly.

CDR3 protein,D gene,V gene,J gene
CASRDRGSYNEQFF,TRBD1,TRBV10-2,TRBJ2-1
CASSYSGSGKVTQYF,NA,TRBV6-6,TRBJ2-5
CATSLRGTGATQYF,TRBD1,TRBV15,TRBJ2-5
CSAPSGHGKETQYF,NA,TRBV20-1,TRBJ2-5
CASKRSGLAGARLTDTQYF,TRBD2,TRBV6-5,TRBJ2-3
CASRTGTGGPEAFF,TRBD1,TRBV5-1,TRBJ1-1
CAARDSRNTIYF,TRBD1,TRBV19,TRBJ1-3
CASQTALKPNTEAFF,NA,TRBV6-6,TRBJ1-1
CASSYLATTQETQYF,NA,TRBV2,TRBJ2-5
CASSFRAPYNEQFF,NA,TRBV5-1,TRBJ2-1
CASSTPATGNTEAFF,NA,TRBV6-2/TRBV6-3,TRBJ1-1
CASSRLAGGEQYF,TRBD2,TRBV3-1,TRBJ2-7
CASSLAGGREETQYF,TRBD2,TRBV7-8,TRBJ2-5
CASSQEGGGYGYTF,NA,TRBV4-2,TRBJ1-2
CSARVGGGSSGNTIYF,NA,TRBV20-1,TRBJ1-3
CASSQSGTGSRYGYTF,TRBD1,TRBV18,TRBJ1-2
CASSVRAGGNEKLFF,TRBD1,TRBV9,TRBJ1-4
CASSEGMDGEQYF,NA,TRBV2,TRBJ2-7
CSVQSSYNSPLHF,NA,TRBV29-1,TRBJ1-6
CASSYNREGGYSNQPQHF,NA,TRBV6-2/TRBV6-3,TRBJ1-5
CASSYGSRGNEQFF,TRBD1,TRBV6-2/TRBV6-3,TRBJ2-1
CASSWDRGSGEQYF,TRBD1,TRBV7-2,TRBJ2-7
CATSSSGGASVADTQYF,TRBD2,TRBV24-1,TRBJ2-3
CASSQARGNNEQFF,NA,TRBV11-3,TRBJ2-1
CASSLLQGYGYTF,NA,TRBV27,TRBJ1-2
CATSEFTGSWFF,NA,TRBV24-1,TRBJ2-1
CASSSWTSYNEQFF,TRBD2,TRBV7-9,TRBJ2-1
CASSLSTPSGGLGKTQYF,TRBD2,TRBV7-3,TRBJ2-5
CASSLAPGTDTQYF,NA,TRBV5-1,TRBJ2-3
CASSLKTGSDEQYF,TRBD1,TRBV5-1,TRBJ2-7
CASSVGYNEQFF,NA,TRBV9,TRBJ2-1
CASSLEAWSGNTEAFF,NA,TRBV5-5,TRBJ1-1
CASSGTASSYNEQFF,NA,TRBV3-1,TRBJ2-1
CATRGGGRSGELFF,NA,TRBV12-3/TRBV12-4,TRBJ2-2
CATRPDEQYF,NA,TRBV24-1,TRBJ2-7
CASSLRGAIIYEQYF,NA,TRBV7-8,TRBJ2-7
CASSLRQLGETQYF,NA,TRBV12-3/TRBV12-4,TRBJ2-5
CASSLVAGSFMNTEAFF,NA,TRBV7-9,TRBJ1-1
CASSLSGYSKTQYF,NA,TRBV12-3/TRBV12-4,TRBJ2-5
CSARDGTSGGAKETQYF,TRBD2,TRBV20-1,TRBJ2-5
CASSLVGQVAGELFF,TRBD1,TRBV7-2,TRBJ2-2
CSVYDGAQFF,NA,TRBV29-1,TRBJ2-1
CASRKTGGPGEQFF,TRBD2,TRBV6-2/TRBV6-3,TRBJ2-1